Listed below are T cell receptor beta chains from one sample, sequenced in a study of radiation and T cells in renal cell carcinoma. Libraries were prepared by immunoSEQ multiplex PCR; TCRdb keeps only in-frame clonotypes and omits some of them. The sample shows 50,000 to 65,000 clones, over 65% of them seen only once. The source material was blood, sampled from a patient whose treatment included radiotherapy and nephrectomy. All receptors come from a man aged 55 to 70 with renal cell carcinoma. Each CDR3 is given with its conserved first and last residue. A D gene is named only where the DNA matches it firmly. Clone size is shown for a subset of rows, as once, few, many or a class of expanded clone.

size	V	D	J	DNA	CDR3
NA	TRBV15	TRBD1	TRBJ1-1	TGTGCCACCAGCAGAGAGGGGGGCAGGGGGACTGAAGCTTTCTTT	CATSREGGRGTEAFF
NA	TRBV5-1	NA	TRBJ2-5	TGCGCCAGCAGGGGCGCCGTGGGGGGTGGCCAAGAGACCCAGTACTTC	CASRGAVGGGQETQYF
NA	TRBV19	TRBD1	TRBJ1-5	TGTGCCAGTAGCGTGACAGGGAATCAGCCCCAGCATTTT	CASSVTGNQPQHF
NA	TRBV6-1	TRBD1	TRBJ2-2	TGTGCCAGCAGTGAAGCGTGGACAGGGGGAGGGGAGCTGTTTTTT	CASSEAWTGGGELFF
NA	TRBV7-9	TRBD1	TRBJ1-1	TGTGTCAGCAGCTCGGGACAGGGTTTAGTTGGAGCTTTCTTT	CVSSSGQGLVGAFF
NA	TRBV6-1	NA	TRBJ2-3	TGTGCCAGCAGTGCTGGACTGACCACAGATACGCAGTATTTT	CASSAGLTTDTQYF
NA	TRBV7-2	TRBD2	TRBJ2-2	TGTGCCAGCAGCCCAGCCCCGGGACTAGCGGGGGCCTCCACCGGGGAGCTGTTTTTT	CASSPAPGLAGASTGELFF
NA	TRBV7-8	TRBD2	TRBJ2-1	TGTGCCAGCACATTCACTCGACTAGCGGGAGGGCGGGGTGAGCAGTTCTTC	CASTFTRLAGGRGEQFF
NA	TRBV7-7	TRBD2	TRBJ2-3	TGTGCCAGCAGCCTAGGACTAGCGGGAGATACGCAGTATTTT	CASSLGLAGDTQYF
NA	TRBV10-2	TRBD1	TRBJ1-2	TGCGCCAGCAGTGAGACGGGACAGGTACATGGCTACACCTTC	CASSETGQVHGYTF
NA	TRBV11-1	TRBD1	TRBJ1-4	TGTGCCAGCAGCCGAGGGGGCGGAAGAAATGAAAAACTGTTTTTT	CASSRGGGRNEKLFF
NA	TRBV15	NA	TRBJ2-2	TGTGCCACCAGCAGACGAGGGAACACCGGGGAGCTGTTTTTT	CATSRRGNTGELFF
few	TRBV21-1	NA	TRBJ1-1	TGTGCCAGCAGCTCCCCGGGGACAGGGGATTACACTGAAGCTTTCTTT	CASSSPGTGDYTEAFF
NA	TRBV7-9	NA	TRBJ2-1	TGTGCCAGCAGCTTAGTTGCCCTGGGCTATAATGAGCAGTTCTTC	CASSLVALGYNEQFF
NA	TRBV2	NA	TRBJ2-5	TGTGCCAGCAGCCGATTTAGGGGGGATGGAGAGACCCAGTACTTC	CASSRFRGDGETQYF
few	TRBV7-6	TRBD1	TRBJ1-5	TGTGCCAGCAGCTTACGGACAGGGGTTCAGCCCCAGCATTTT	CASSLRTGVQPQHF
few	TRBV28	NA	TRBJ2-1	TGTGCCAGCAGTTTGGATGAGGGTGAGCAGTTCTTC	CASSLDEGEQFF
NA	TRBV7-9	NA	TRBJ2-7	TGTGCCAGCAGCTTAGATTGGAAGTTGGACGAGCAGTACTTC	CASSLDWKLDEQYF
NA	TRBV7-6	NA	TRBJ2-5	TGTGCCAGCAGCCCCCGCCCCCCAGGGGCGTTACAAGAGACCCAGTACTTC	CASSPRPPGALQETQYF
NA	TRBV27	TRBD1	TRBJ1-4	TGTGCCAGCAGTGCTGGACAGGTGAGGGGTGAAAAACTGTTTTTT	CASSAGQVRGEKLFF
NA	TRBV7-2	NA	TRBJ2-5	TGTGCCAGCAGCCAGGATCTTAAAGAGACCCAGTACTTC	CASSQDLKETQYF
once	TRBV5-5	NA	TRBJ2-6	TGTGCCAGCAGCTTGCGGGGGAGCTCTGGGGCCAACGTCCTGACTTTC	CASSLRGSSGANVLTF
few	TRBV18	NA	TRBJ2-3	TGTGCCAGCTCACTTGTGGAGGGGAAGTCTAGCACAGATACGCAGTATTTT	CASSLVEGKSSTDTQYF
NA	TRBV9	TRBD2	TRBJ2-3	TGTGCCAGCAGCCCCCTAGCGGGGGGGATTACAGATACGCAGTATTTT	CASSPLAGGITDTQYF
NA	TRBV9	TRBD2	TRBJ2-2	TGTGCCAGCAGCGTAACTAGCGGCCACCTTAACACCGGGGAGCTGTTTTTT	CASSVTSGHLNTGELFF
NA	TRBV4-3	TRBD1	TRBJ1-1	TGCGCCAGCAGCCTAGGACAGGACACTGAAGCTTTCTTT	CASSLGQDTEAFF
NA	TRBV7-2	NA	TRBJ1-6	TGTGCCAGCAGCTTAAGTGCTGGATTCTGGGCTAATTCACCCCTCCACTTT	CASSLSAGFWANSPLHF
NA	TRBV19	NA	TRBJ2-3	TGTGCCAGTAGTATTAGGGATACGCAGTATTTT	CASSIRDTQYF
NA	TRBV5-1	TRBD1	TRBJ2-2	TGCGCCAGCAGCTTAGACCCCGGGACAGGGGGCGGGGAGCTGTTTTTT	CASSLDPGTGGGELFF
few	TRBV27	TRBD2	TRBJ2-7	TGTGCCAGCAAGTTCTCAACCGGGACTAGCGGTTCCTCCTACGAGCAGTACTTC	CASKFSTGTSGSSYEQYF
few	TRBV5-1	NA	TRBJ1-1	TGCGCCAGCAGCTTGATCGGGGGAGGACTGAACACTGAAGCTTTCTTT	CASSLIGGGLNTEAFF
NA	TRBV18	NA	TRBJ1-2	TGTGCCAGCTCACCAGAGGTACCGTTCAGGGAACGAGTTGGCTACACCTTC	CASSPEVPFRERVGYTF
once	TRBV4-2	TRBD2	TRBJ2-1	TGTGCCAGCAGCCAAGGGTATAGCGGGGGGGAGGATGAGCAGTTCTTC	CASSQGYSGGEDEQFF
NA	TRBV10-2	NA	TRBJ2-7	TGCGCCAGCCTGGGGCAGAGCAACTACGAGCAGTACTTC	CASLGQSNYEQYF
few	TRBV9	TRBD1	TRBJ1-2	TGTGCCAGCAGCGTATCAGGGGGCTGGAACTATGGCTACACCTTC	CASSVSGGWNYGYTF
NA	TRBV7-7	NA	TRBJ2-3	TGTGCCAGCAGCTTAGCCGCTGGGGCAACAGATACGCAGTATTTT	CASSLAAGATDTQYF
NA	TRBV11-2	TRBD1	TRBJ1-1	TGTGCCAGCAGCCGCGACAGGGGGGACACTGAAGCTTTCTTT	CASSRDRGDTEAFF
NA	TRBV12-5	TRBD2	TRBJ2-5	TGTGCTAGTGGTTTGGCCCCAGGTAGCGGGGTTAAAGAGACCCAGTACTTC	CASGLAPGSGVKETQYF
NA	TRBV6-1	NA	TRBJ1-4	TGTGCCAGCAGTGAAGGGGCAGGAAGATTTGCAGCTAATGAAAAACTGTTTTTT	CASSEGAGRFAANEKLFF
NA	TRBV27	NA	TRBJ2-2	TGTGCCAGCAGTTTCGGCCAATGGGGGGGGGAGCTGTTTTTT	CASSFGQWGGELFF
NA	TRBV27	NA	TRBJ1-1	TGTGCCAGCAGTTTACGGGGGTCCACTGAAGCTTTCTTT	CASSLRGSTEAFF
few	TRBV12-5	NA	TRBJ1-4	TGTGCTAGTGCCCCCCCGGGCCCTAATGAAAAACTGTTTTTT	CASAPPGPNEKLFF
NA	TRBV30	NA	TRBJ1-6	TGTGCCTGGAGTCCATCAATGGGACACGGTGGATCCCTCCACTTT	CAWSPSMGHGGSLHF
NA	TRBV10-2	TRBD1	TRBJ1-1	TGCGCCAGCAGTGAGTCCGGGACAGGGGGCGGGAGAACTGAAGCTTTCTTT	CASSESGTGGGRTEAFF
once	TRBV2	NA	TRBJ2-4	TGTGCCAGCAGTGATACAGGGATCAACATTCAGTACTTC	CASSDTGINIQYF
few	TRBV7-9	NA	TRBJ2-3	TGTGCCAGCAGCTCGTCTAGCGTTGTAGACACAGATACGCAGTATTTT	CASSSSSVVDTDTQYF
NA	TRBV29-1	NA	TRBJ2-2	TGCAGCGTTGGTTCTTGGGGACGGACCGGGGAGCTGTTTTTT	CSVGSWGRTGELFF
NA	TRBV7-8	TRBD1	TRBJ1-5	TGTGCCAGCAGCGCAACAGGGGGTGGCAATCAGCCCCAGCATTTT	CASSATGGGNQPQHF
NA	TRBV2	TRBD1	TRBJ2-7	TGTGCCAGCAACCCAAGGGGGCTCCTGTGGGAGCAGTACTTC	CASNPRGLLWEQYF
NA	TRBV30	TRBD2	TRBJ2-7	TGTGCCTGGAGTGGACTAGCGGGGGGTTACGAGCAGTACTTC	CAWSGLAGGYEQYF
NA	TRBV6-5	TRBD2	TRBJ2-5	TGTGCCAGCAGTTACTCGACTAGCGGGAACCTATCCCCCCAGTACTTC	CASSYSTSGNLSPQYF
NA	TRBV7-2	TRBD1	TRBJ2-3	TGTGCCAGCAGCTTAACAGGGGCCGAGGATACGCAGTATTTT	CASSLTGAEDTQYF
NA	TRBV7-9	TRBD2	TRBJ2-1	TGTGCCAGCAGCCTATCCCTGGGACTAGCGGGGAATGAGCAGTTCTTC	CASSLSLGLAGNEQFF